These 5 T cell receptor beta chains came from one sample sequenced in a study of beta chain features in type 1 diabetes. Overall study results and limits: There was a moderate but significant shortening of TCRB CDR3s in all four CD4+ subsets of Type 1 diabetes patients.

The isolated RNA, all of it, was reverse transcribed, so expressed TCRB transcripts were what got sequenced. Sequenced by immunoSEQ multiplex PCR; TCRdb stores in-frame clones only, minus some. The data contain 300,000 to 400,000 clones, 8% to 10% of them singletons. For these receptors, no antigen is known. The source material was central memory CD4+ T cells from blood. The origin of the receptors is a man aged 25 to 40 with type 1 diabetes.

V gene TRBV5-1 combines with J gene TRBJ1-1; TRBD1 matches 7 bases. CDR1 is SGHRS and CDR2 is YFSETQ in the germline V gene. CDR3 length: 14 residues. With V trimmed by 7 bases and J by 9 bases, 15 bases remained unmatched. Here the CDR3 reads CASAWDSSASQAFF. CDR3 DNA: TGCGCCAGCGCTTGGGACAGTTCCGCAAGTCAAGCTTTCTTT.

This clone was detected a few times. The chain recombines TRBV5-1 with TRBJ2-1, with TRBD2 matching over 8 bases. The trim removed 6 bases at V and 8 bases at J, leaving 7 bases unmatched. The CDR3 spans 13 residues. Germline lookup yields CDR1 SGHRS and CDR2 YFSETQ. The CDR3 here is CASTSGRGDEQFF. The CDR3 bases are TGCGCCAGCACCAGCGGGAGAGGGGATGAGCAGTTCTTC.

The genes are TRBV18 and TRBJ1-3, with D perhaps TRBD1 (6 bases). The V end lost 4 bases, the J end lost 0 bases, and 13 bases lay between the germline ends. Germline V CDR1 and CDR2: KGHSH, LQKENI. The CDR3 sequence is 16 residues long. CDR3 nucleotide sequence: TGTGCCAGCTCACAGGGGCTACAGGGCTCTGGAAACACCATATATTTT. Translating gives CASSQGLQGSGNTIYF.

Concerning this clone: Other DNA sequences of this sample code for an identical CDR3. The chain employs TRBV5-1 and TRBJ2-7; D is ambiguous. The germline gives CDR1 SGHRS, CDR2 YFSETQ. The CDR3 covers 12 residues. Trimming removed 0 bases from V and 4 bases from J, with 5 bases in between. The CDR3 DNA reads TGCGCCAGCAGCTTGGATTTATACGAGCAGTACTTC. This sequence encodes CASSLDLYEQYF.

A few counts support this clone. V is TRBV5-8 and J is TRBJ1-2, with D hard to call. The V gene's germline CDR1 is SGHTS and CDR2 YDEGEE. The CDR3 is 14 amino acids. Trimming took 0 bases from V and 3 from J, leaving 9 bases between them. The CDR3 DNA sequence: TGTGCCAGCAGCTTGGCCCGGCTAGACTATGGCTACACCTTC. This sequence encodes CASSLARLDYGYTF.